Listed below are T cell receptor beta chains from one sample, sequenced in a study of cytomegalovirus exposure and HLA in healthy donors. Clones were sequenced by immunoSEQ multiplex PCR, and TCRdb holds only the in-frame ones, with some missing. Of tens of thousands of clones in the sample, 75% to 80% were seen once. The sequenced sample consisted of PBMCs. The receptors were gathered from a man younger than 45 in good health and CMV-seronegative. CDR3s include the opening cysteine and the closing phenylalanine or tryptophan. D genes are given only for firm matches. Not all rows give a size; the values are once, few, many and, for expanded clones, a class.

TRBD2 once TRBJ2-7 TRBV19 TGTGCCAGTAGTATATCACCCGGGACTAGCGGGAGCTACGAGCAGTACTTC CASSISPGTSGSYEQYF
- - TRBJ2-7 TRBV6-1 TGTGCCAGCAGCCCAGCCTACGAGCAGTACTTC CASSPAYEQYF
- - TRBJ2-4 TRBV5-4 TGTGCCAGCAGCTTGGAGGCTAGCTTAAACATTCAGTACTTC CASSLEASLNIQYF
- - TRBJ1-2 TRBV7-9 TGTGCCAGCAGCTTACTTGTGACAGGACATTCTGGCTACACCTTC CASSLLVTGHSGYTF
- - TRBJ2-1 TRBV7-8 TGTGCCAGCAGCTCATACAAAGACAATGAGCAGTTCTTC CASSSYKDNEQFF
- - TRBJ2-1 TRBV5-1 TGCGCCAGCAGCTTAGACTCCGCGGCTATATACAATGAGCAGTTCTTC CASSLDSAAIYNEQFF
- - TRBJ2-3 TRBV7-8 TGTGCCAGCAGCTTAGATTTCTCCCTTAAAACAGATACGCAGTATTTT CASSLDFSLKTDTQYF
TRBD1 - TRBJ2-2 TRBV7-9 TGTGCCAGCAGCCGCGGACAGGGTTCGAACACCGGGGAGCTGTTTTTT CASSRGQGSNTGELFF
- - TRBJ1-2 TRBV7-2 TGTGCCAGCAGCTTCGGGGGCTATGGCTACACCTTC CASSFGGYGYTF
- - TRBJ2-7 TRBV10-3 TGTGCCATCAGTGAGCAGGGCTACGAGCAGTACTTC CAISEQGYEQYF
- once TRBJ2-7 TRBV4-1 TGCGCCAGCAGCCAAGAACAGGGTAGGGCCTACGAGCGGTACTTC CASSQEQGRAYERYF
TRBD2 - TRBJ2-3 TRBV19 TGTGCCAGTAGACTAGCGGGGGCAGGAGATACGCAGTATTTT CASRLAGAGDTQYF
- - TRBJ2-5 TRBV5-1 TGCGCCAGCAGCTTTACAGGGAAAGAGACCCAGTACTTC CASSFTGKETQYF
TRBD1 - TRBJ2-4 TRBV4-1 TGCGCCAGCAGCTTCGCCGGGACAGGGGAAAACATTCAGTACTTC CASSFAGTGENIQYF
- - TRBJ1-3 TRBV7-9 TGTGCCAGCAGCTCCCAGGGCTCTGGAAACACCATATATTTT CASSSQGSGNTIYF
- - TRBJ1-1 TRBV16 TGTGCCAGCAGCCACCAAATCGGTTGGAACACTGAAGCTTTCTTT CASSHQIGWNTEAFF
TRBD1 once TRBJ2-1 TRBV19 TGTGCCAGTAGTATAGAAGCGGACAGGGGTGTCCATGAGCAGTTCTTC CASSIEADRGVHEQFF
- few TRBJ1-5 TRBV19 TGTGCCAGTAGTCAGCAGGTGACCAATCAGCCCCAGCATTTT CASSQQVTNQPQHF
- - TRBJ2-2 TRBV6-1 TGTGCCAGCAGTGAACCTCGGGAGGGGGAGCTGTTTTTT CASSEPREGELFF
TRBD1 once TRBJ2-1 TRBV7-9 TGTGCCAGCAACCGACAGGGTGTGGACAATGAGCAGTTCTTC CASNRQGVDNEQFF
TRBD1 - TRBJ1-2 TRBV7-9 TGTGCCAGCAGCCAAACCAGAATCGGACAGGGCGAAACTAACTATGGCTACACCTTC CASSQTRIGQGETNYGYTF
- few TRBJ2-1 TRBV9 TGTGCCAGCAGCGTAGGTTCAGGGAACAATGAGCAGTTCTTC CASSVGSGNNEQFF
- - TRBJ2-3 TRBV7-9 TGTGCCAGCAGCGTTAAAGAGGGGGGGTGGGCAGATACGCAGTATTTT CASSVKEGGWADTQYF
- once TRBJ1-3 TRBV7-9 TGTGCCAGCACCTCCCGTGTCTCTGGAAACACCATATATTTT CASTSRVSGNTIYF
- - TRBJ2-7 TRBV6-6 TGTGCCAGCAGTAGGGGCCCTACCTACGAGCAGTACTTC CASSRGPTYEQYF
- - TRBJ2-7 TRBV25-1 TGTGCCAGCAGTGTCACACAGGGACAGTACTTC CASSVTQGQYF
TRBD1 - TRBJ1-2 TRBV5-4 TGTGCCAGCAGCTTGGAAAGGTGGATGGACAGGGGGCGCAGTGACTATGGCTACACCTTC CASSLERWMDRGRSDYGYTF
TRBD1 - TRBJ2-4 TRBV7-9 TGTGCCAGCAGCTTAGCCATCGGACAGGGTCCCGAGGACATTCAGTACTTC CASSLAIGQGPEDIQYF
TRBD1 - TRBJ1-6 TRBV18 TGTGCCAGCTCATCATCGGGACAGGGTATCGATTCACCCCTCCACTTT CASSSSGQGIDSPLHF
- - TRBJ2-7 TRBV30 TGTGCCTGGAGTGACAGGAAATACGAGCAGTACTTC CAWSDRKYEQYF
TRBD2 - TRBJ2-5 TRBV6-4 TGTGCCAGCAGTGACTCGACTTTACTAGCGGGAGGGCCCGGAGTTTGGGAGACCCAGTACTTC CASSDSTLLAGGPGVWETQYF
TRBD1 - TRBJ1-5 TRBV28 TGTGCCAGCAGTTCTGGACAGGGGGAAGCTGAACAGCCCCAGCATTTT CASSSGQGEAEQPQHF
- - TRBJ1-1 TRBV5-8 TGTGCCAGCAGCTTGTGGACACAGAACACTGAAGCTTTCTTT CASSLWTQNTEAFF
- - TRBJ2-7 TRBV6-6 TGTGCCAGCACGAGAACGACGGGGGACGAGCAGTACTTC CASTRTTGDEQYF
TRBD1 - TRBJ2-7 TRBV19 TGTGCCAGTAGTGTCGACAGGGGCTCCTACGAGCAGTACTTC CASSVDRGSYEQYF
- - TRBJ1-1 TRBV12-1 TGTGCCAGCAGCTCCATTATCGGGGAGATGAACACTGAAGCTTTCTTT CASSSIIGEMNTEAFF
TRBD1 few TRBJ1-2 TRBV7-8 TGTGCCAGCAGCTTGAGGGACAGGGAGGGGTATACGGGAGGCTACACCTTC CASSLRDREGYTGGYTF
- - TRBJ1-6 TRBV5-8 TGTGCCAGCAGCTTGAGTGACAGCAATTCACCCCTCCACTTT CASSLSDSNSPLHF
TRBD2 - TRBJ2-7 TRBV30 TGTGCCTTCACCCTTAGCGGGAGGGACTACGAGCAGTACTTC CAFTLSGRDYEQYF
- - TRBJ2-1 TRBV7-9 TGTGCCAGCAGCGTTACTAGCTTCTCCTACAATGAGCAGTTCTTC CASSVTSFSYNEQFF
- - TRBJ1-1 TRBV6-6 TGTGCCAGCAGGCATACAGGGAACACTGAAGCTTTCTTT CASRHTGNTEAFF
- - TRBJ1-1 TRBV5-1 TGCGCCAGCAGCTTTCAGGGGAACACTGAAGCTTTCTTT CASSFQGNTEAFF
TRBD1 - TRBJ1-2 TRBV28 TGTGCCAGCAGGCCTCCTCCGGGACAGGGGACCTATGGCTACACCTTC CASRPPPGQGTYGYTF
TRBD2 - TRBJ2-5 TRBV2 TGTGCCAGCAGGGAGGGACTAGCGGGGGTGTCCCAGTACTTC CASREGLAGVSQYF
TRBD1 - TRBJ2-3 TRBV29-1 TGCAGCGTCGGACAGGGGAAAGATACGCAGTATTTT CSVGQGKDTQYF
TRBD2 few TRBJ2-3 TRBV19 TGTGCCAGTAGTAGCCTAGCGGGGGGGTCAGATACGCAGTATTTT CASSSLAGGSDTQYF
TRBD1 few TRBJ2-3 TRBV7-9 TGTGCCACAAAGGGGACAGGGTCAGATACGCAGTATTTT CATKGTGSDTQYF
- - TRBJ2-3 TRBV5-1 TGCGCCAGCAGCTTGACTAGCCCCACTTTAGATACGCAGTATTTT CASSLTSPTLDTQYF
- few TRBJ1-2 TRBV2 TGTGCCAGCAGGGCTTACTATGGCTACACCTTC CASRAYYGYTF